This T cell receptor (beta chain) derives from a study of blood T cell repertoires in COVID-19. Whole-study context: Spain, Italy and the United States supplied samples that represented acute and convalescent COVID-19. Sample material is recorded as cDNA or gDNA derived from T cells, B-cell-depleted T cells, or PBMCs.

As originally analysed: Amplification of reference gene primers was used by the study to estimate nucleated cell counts. This table comes from immunoSEQ multiplex PCR, and its TCRdb copy is limited to in-frame clones, with some not included. V and J calls and clone size follow that table, whereas D and trimming were derived from the DNA. The profile covers some 140,000 clones, with roughly 90% appearing a single time and roughly a sixth taken by the ten largest. There are 15 residues in the CDR3. The TCR comes from a man between 45 and 60 years old with active or convalescent COVID-19. Sequenced input: peripheral blood. The chain uses TRBV21-1 and TRBJ2-3; TRBD2, the D gene given by the table, was not confirmed from the DNA. TRBV21-1 is listed as a pseudogene. The CDR3 here is CASSKDPRSTDTQYF. In nucleotides, the CDR3 is TGTGCCAGCAGCAAAGATCCGCGGAGCACAGATACGCAGTATTTT.